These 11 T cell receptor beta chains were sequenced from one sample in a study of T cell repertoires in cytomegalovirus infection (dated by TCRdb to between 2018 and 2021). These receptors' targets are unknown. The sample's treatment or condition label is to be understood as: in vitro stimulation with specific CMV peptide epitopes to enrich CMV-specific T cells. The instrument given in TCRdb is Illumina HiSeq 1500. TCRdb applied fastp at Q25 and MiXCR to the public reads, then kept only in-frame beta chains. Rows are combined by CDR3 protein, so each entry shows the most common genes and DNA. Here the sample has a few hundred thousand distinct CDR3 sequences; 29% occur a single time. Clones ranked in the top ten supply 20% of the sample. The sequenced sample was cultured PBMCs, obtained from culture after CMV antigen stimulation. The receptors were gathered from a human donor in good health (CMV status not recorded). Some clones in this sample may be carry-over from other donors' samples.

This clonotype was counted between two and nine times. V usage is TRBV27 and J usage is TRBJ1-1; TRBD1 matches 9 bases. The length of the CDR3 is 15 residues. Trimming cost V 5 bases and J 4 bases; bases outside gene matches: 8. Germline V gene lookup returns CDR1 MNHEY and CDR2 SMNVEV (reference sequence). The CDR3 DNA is TGTGCCAGCAGTCCCCACAGGGGGCAGGGCACTGAAGCTTTCTTT. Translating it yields CASSPHRGQGTEAFF.

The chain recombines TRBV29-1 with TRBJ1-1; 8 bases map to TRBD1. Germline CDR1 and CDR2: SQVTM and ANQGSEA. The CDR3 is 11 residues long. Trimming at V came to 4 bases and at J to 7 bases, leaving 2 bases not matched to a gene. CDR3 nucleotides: TGCAGCGTTGCGGGACAGGTTGAAGCTTTCTTT. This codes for CSVAGQVEAFF.

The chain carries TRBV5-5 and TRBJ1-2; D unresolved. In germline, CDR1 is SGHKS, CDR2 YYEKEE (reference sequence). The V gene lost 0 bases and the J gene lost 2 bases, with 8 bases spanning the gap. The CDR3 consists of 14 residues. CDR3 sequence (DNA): TGTGCCAGCAGCTTGGAGGCAGCCAACTATGGCTACACCTTC. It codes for CASSLEAANYGYTF.

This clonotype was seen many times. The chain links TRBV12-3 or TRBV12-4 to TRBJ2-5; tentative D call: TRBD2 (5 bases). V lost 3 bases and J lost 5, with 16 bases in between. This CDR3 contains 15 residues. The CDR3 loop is CASSLASQDPETQYF. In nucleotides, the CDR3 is TGTGCCAGCAGTTTGGCTAGCCAGGACCCGGAGACCCAGTACTTC.

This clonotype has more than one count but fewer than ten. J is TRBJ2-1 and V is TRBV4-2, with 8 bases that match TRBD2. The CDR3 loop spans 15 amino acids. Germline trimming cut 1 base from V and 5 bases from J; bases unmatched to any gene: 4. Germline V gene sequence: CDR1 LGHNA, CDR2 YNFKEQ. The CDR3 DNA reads TGTGCCAGCAGCCAAGGGGCAGCGGGAGACAATGAGCAGTTCTTC. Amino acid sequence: CASSQGAAGDNEQFF.

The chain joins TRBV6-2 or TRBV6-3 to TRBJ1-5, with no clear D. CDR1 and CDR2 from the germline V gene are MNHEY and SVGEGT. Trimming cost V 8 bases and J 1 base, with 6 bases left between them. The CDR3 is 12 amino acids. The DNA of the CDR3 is TGTGCCAGCGGGAGGAGCAATCAGCCCCAGCATTTT. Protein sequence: CASGRSNQPQHF.

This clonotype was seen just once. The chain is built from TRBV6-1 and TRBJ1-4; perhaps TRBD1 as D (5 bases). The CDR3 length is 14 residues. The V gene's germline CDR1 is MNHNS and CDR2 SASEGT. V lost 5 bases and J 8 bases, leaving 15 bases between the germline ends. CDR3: CASSYMTGGEKLFF. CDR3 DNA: TGTGCCAGCAGTTACATGACCGGGGGGGAAAAACTGTTTTTT.

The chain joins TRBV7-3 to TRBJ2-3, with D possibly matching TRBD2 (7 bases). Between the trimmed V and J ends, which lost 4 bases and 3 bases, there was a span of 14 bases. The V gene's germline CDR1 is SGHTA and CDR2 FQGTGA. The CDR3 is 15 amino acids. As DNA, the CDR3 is TGTGCCAGCAGCTCGGTCGGGGGGCCGACAGATACGCAGTATTTT. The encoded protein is CASSSVGGPTDTQYF. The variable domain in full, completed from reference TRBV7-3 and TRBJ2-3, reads GAGVSQTPSNKVTEKGKYVELRCDPISGHTALYWYRQSLGQGPEFLIYFQGTGAADDSGLPNDRFFAVRPEGSVSTLKIQRTERGDSAVYLCASSSVGGPTDTQYFGPGTRLTVL.

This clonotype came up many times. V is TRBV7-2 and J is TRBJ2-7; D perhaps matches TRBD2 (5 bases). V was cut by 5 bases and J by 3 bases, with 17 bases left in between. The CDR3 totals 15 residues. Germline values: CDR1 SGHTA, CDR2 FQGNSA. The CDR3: CASSPGVEANYEQYF. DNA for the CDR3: TGTGCCAGCAGCCCCGGGGTCGAGGCTAACTACGAGCAGTACTTC.

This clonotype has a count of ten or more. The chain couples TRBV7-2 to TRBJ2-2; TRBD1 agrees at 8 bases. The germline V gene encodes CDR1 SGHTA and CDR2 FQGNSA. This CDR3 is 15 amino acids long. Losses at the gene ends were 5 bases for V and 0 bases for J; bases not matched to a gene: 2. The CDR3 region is CASSRDRPNTGELFF. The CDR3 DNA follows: TGTGCCAGCAGCCGGGACAGGCCGAACACCGGGGAGCTGTTTTTT.

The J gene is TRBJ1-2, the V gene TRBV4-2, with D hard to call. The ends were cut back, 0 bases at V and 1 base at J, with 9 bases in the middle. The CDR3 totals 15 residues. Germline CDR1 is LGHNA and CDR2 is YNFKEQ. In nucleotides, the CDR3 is TGTGCCAGCAGCCAAGAAATTGTCGTTAACTATGGCTACACCTTC. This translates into CASSQEIVVNYGYTF.